These 10 T cell receptor beta chains were all obtained from the same sample, sequenced in a study of early stage breast cancer tumors (dated by TCRdb to about 2017). Preparation of the library involved the immunoSEQ multiplex PCR assay. Imported from immuneACCESS, the table was reduced by TCRdb to in-frame sequences with V and J called. These copies leave out some clones; in studies compared against another copy, an unresolved V gene accounts for under half, and the cause of the remainder is not known. Present in this sample are about 72,000 clones, more than 60% of which were seen just once. The ten most abundant clones make up about 3.6% of the sample. Material for sequencing was blood. These receptors originate from a person between 55 and 69 years old with breast cancer.

This clone is a singleton in its sample. The rearrangement links TRBV28 to TRBJ2-5, with 8 bases identical to TRBD2. Germline assignment: CDR1 MDHEN and CDR2 SYDVKM. V was pared by 6 bases and J by 5 bases, with 5 bases of the junction left unmatched. This CDR3 comprises 13 residues. CDR3 nucleotides: TGTGCCAGCAGCGGTAGCGGGATTGAGACCCAGTACTTC. It specifies CASSGSGIETQYF.

The chain has TRBV6-5 and TRBJ1-2; D unclear. V was shortened by 2 bases and J by 7 bases, with 11 bases between the two germline ends. Germline V CDR1 and CDR2: MNHEY, SVGAGI. The CDR3 runs 13 residues. The CDR3 DNA sequence: TGTGCCAGCAGTTACAATCGTCGTGGTGGCTACACCTTC. Translation: CASSYNRRGGYTF.

This clone was observed once. Other DNA sequences within the sample encode an identical CDR3. The chain has TRBV7-2 and TRBJ2-7, with D perhaps being TRBD1 or TRBD2 (5 bases each). V dropped 5 bases and J dropped 3 bases, with 11 bases sitting between them. The CDR3 runs 13 residues. The germline gives CDR1 SGHTA, CDR2 FQGNSA. As DNA, the CDR3 is TGTGCCAGCAGCCCCGGGACGGGCTACGAGCAGTACTTC. Amino acid sequence: CASSPGTGYEQYF.

The CDR3 region has the DNA TGTGCCAGCAGCTTATCGATCCTAGGGGAAGTTGATACGCAGTATTTT. This codes for CASSLSILGEVDTQYF. The chain carries TRBV7-3 and TRBJ2-3, with D perhaps TRBD1 (5 bases). V was trimmed by 2 bases and J by 6 bases, leaving 18 bases between them. The CDR3 spans 16 residues. Per germline, CDR1 SGHTA and CDR2 FQGTGA.

This sequence joins TRBV5-1 and TRBJ2-3, with 11 positions matching TRBD2. CDR3 length: 15 residues. V was pared by 0 bases and J by 6 bases, with 3 bases of the junction left unmatched. Germline lookup yields CDR1 SGHRS and CDR2 YFSETQ. Here the CDR3 DNA reads TGCGCCAGCAGCTTGGATGGGACTAGCGGTGATACGCAGTATTTT. Protein sequence: CASSLDGTSGDTQYF.

The chain links TRBV28 to TRBJ2-5, with 10 bases aligning to TRBD2. The CDR3 has 16 residues. Germline lookup yields CDR1 MDHEN and CDR2 SYDVKM. J gave up 9 bases and V 6 bases, and 16 bases lay outside the gene matches. The CDR3, as DNA: TGTGCCAGCAGACTAGGGCTAGCGGGGGCCCGGCCGGCCCAGTACTTC. As protein: CASRLGLAGARPAQYF.

CDR3 in DNA: TGTGCCAGCAGCTGGGGGGGAGTTCAGGATACGCAGTATTTT. Amino acids: CASSWGGVQDTQYF. J is TRBJ2-3 and V is TRBV7-2, with 7 bases aligning to TRBD2. Germline loops: CDR1 SGHTA, CDR2 FQGNSA. V was pared by 4 bases and J by 6 bases, with 7 bases of the junction left unmatched. The CDR3 runs 14 residues.

The chain joins TRBV7-9 to TRBJ1-1; D gene uncertain. V dropped 1 base and J dropped 6 bases, with 6 bases sitting between them. Looked up from germline, CDR1 is SEHNR and CDR2 is FQNEAQ (reference sequence). The CDR3 contains 12 residues. CDR3 nucleotide sequence: TGTGCCAGCAGCTTAGGGCCGTCTGAAGCTTTCTTT. It yields the protein CASSLGPSEAFF.

This clone was observed a single time. This rearrangement joins TRBV19 to TRBJ2-1; D is unresolved. Between the trimmed V and J ends, which lost 4 bases and 8 bases, there was a span of 9 bases. The CDR3 is 12 residues long. The germline V gene encodes CDR1 LNHDA and CDR2 SQIVND (reference sequence). CDR3 in amino acids: CASSSLGDEQFF. As DNA, the CDR3 is TGTGCCAGTAGTAGTTTAGGAGATGAGCAGTTCTTC.

The rearrangement links TRBV7-8 to TRBJ2-7; possible D gene TRBD1, 7 bases. Germline-derived CDR1 and CDR2 are SGHVS and FQNEAQ. Trimming took off 6 bases at V and 7 bases at J, with 10 bases between the two ends. This CDR3 is built from 11 residues. CDR3 protein: CASSPGGEQYF. DNA for the CDR3: TGTGCCAGCAGTCCAGGGGGGGAGCAGTACTTC.